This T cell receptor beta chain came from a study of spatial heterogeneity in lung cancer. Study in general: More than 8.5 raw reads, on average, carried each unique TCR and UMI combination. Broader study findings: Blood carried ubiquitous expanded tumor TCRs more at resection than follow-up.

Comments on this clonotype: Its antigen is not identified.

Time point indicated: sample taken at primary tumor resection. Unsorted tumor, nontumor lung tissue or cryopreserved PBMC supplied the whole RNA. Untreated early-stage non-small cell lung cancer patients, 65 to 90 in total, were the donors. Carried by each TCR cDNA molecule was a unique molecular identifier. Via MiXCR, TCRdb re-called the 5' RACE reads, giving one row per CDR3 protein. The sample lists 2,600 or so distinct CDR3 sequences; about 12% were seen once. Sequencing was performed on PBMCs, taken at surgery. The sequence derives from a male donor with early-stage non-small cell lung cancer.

CDR3 region: CSVEGAGAREQFF. CDR3 nucleotide sequence: TGCAGCGTTGAAGGGGCGGGAGCCCGAGAGCAGTTCTTC. This chain connects TRBV29-1 to TRBJ2-1; 7 nucleotides agree with TRBD2. This CDR3 comprises 13 residues. Germline V gives CDR1 SQVTM, CDR2 ANQGSEA. The trim removed 1 base at V and 10 bases at J, leaving 7 bases unmatched.